These 3 T cell receptor beta chains share one sample of origin, sequenced in a study of identical twins. TCRdb used MiXCR to reprocess the 5' RACE reads, holding one entry per CDR3 protein. The data show about 520,000 distinct CDR3 sequences, roughly 21% seen once. The data also belong to a second study, concerning T cells expressing NK-cell markers.

The sample taken for sequencing was CD4+ T cells sorted from blood. The source of these receptors is a woman between 18 and 30 years old in good health.

This clonotype has more than one count but fewer than ten. The chain combines TRBV12-3 or TRBV12-4 with TRBJ2-2; maybe TRBD1 (5 bases). Trimming took off 5 bases at V and 8 bases at J, with 12 bases between the two ends. This CDR3 contains 13 residues. The DNA for the CDR3 is TGTGCCAGCAGTATCAGGGTTTCTGGGGAGCTGTTTTTT. Its protein is CASSIRVSGELFF.

This clonotype showed up just a few times. The CDR3 nucleotides are TGTGCCATCAGCCCCGTTGCGGGGGGCAGTAACATTCAGTACTTC. Residues: CAISPVAGGSNIQYF. The rearrangement links TRBV10-3 to TRBJ2-4; TRBD2 agrees at 8 bases. The CDR3 sequence is 15 residues long. The germline V gene encodes CDR1 ENHRY and CDR2 SYGVKD. The J segment lost 7 bases and the V segment lost 6 bases, leaving 11 bases of the junction unmatched.

This clonotype was observed a few times. This chain links TRBV27 with TRBJ1-4; D is undetermined. With 3 bases removed from V and 8 bases from J, the gap between germline ends came to 13 bases. Germline V gives CDR1 MNHEY, CDR2 SMNVEV (reference sequence). The CDR3 consists of 14 residues. CDR3: CASSLFGPVEKLFF. The CDR3 coding sequence is TGTGCCAGCAGTTTGTTCGGGCCTGTGGAAAAACTGTTTTTT.